These 12 T cell receptor beta chains share one sample of origin, sequenced in a study of T cells expressing NK-cell markers. After re-calling the 5' RACE reads, TCRdb lists one entry per CDR3 protein, DNA absent. The sample's table shows some 390,000 distinct CDR3 sequences. Sequencing was carried out using blood T cells: a sorted CD56 or NKG2C T cell subset, CD4+ or CD8+ T cells, or bulk PBMC T cells (not recorded which). The receptors come from a woman in her forties or fifties in good health.

V is TRBV20-1 and J is TRBJ2-7; TCRdb's D call of TRBD2 is untestable without DNA. The CDR3 has 12 amino acids. Germline values: CDR1 DFQATT, CDR2 SNEGSKA (reference sequence). The CDR3 sequence is CSARQSWGEQYF.

The chain combines TRBV5-1 with TRBJ2-1; TCRdb's D call, TRBD2, is unchecked because there is no DNA. CDR1 is SGHRS and CDR2 is YFSETQ in the germline V gene. The CDR3 consists of 14 residues. The CDR3 reads CASSLPLLAQEQFF.

The V and J genes are TRBV7-2 and TRBJ2-3; checking the TCRdb D call of TRBD2 is not possible without DNA. The CDR3 runs to 14 residues. The germline gives CDR1 SGHTA, CDR2 FQGNSA. CDR3: CASSISGSKDTQYF.

CDR3 sequence: CASSPGGLAGETDTQYF. The chain couples TRBV28 to TRBJ2-3; TCRdb outputs TRBD2, but without DNA this stays unchecked. Germline lookup yields CDR1 MDHEN and CDR2 SYDVKM. This CDR3 comprises 17 residues.

The chain uses TRBV5-5 and TRBJ2-5; lacking DNA, the TRBD2 call made by TCRdb goes unchecked. This CDR3 is 17 amino acids long. The germline V gene has CDR1 SGHKS and CDR2 YYEKEE (reference sequence). The CDR3: CASSLDVVRKGGETQYF.

The rearrangement uses TRBV28 and TRBJ1-1; TCRdb selects TRBD1, and the lack of DNA leaves this call unchecked. CDR3 length equals 12 residues. Looked up from germline, CDR1 is MDHEN and CDR2 is SYDVKM. CDR3 loop: CASSPGDSEAFF.

The chain recombines TRBV6-5 with TRBJ1-1; there is no DNA to check the TCRdb D call of TRBD1. CDR1 is MNHEY and CDR2 is SVGAGI in the germline V gene. The CDR3 runs to 15 residues. The CDR3 is CASSTGQGLGTEAFF.

The chain uses TRBV9 and TRBJ1-2; with no DNA, the TCRdb D assignment of TRBD1 cannot be verified. Per germline, CDR1 SGDLS and CDR2 YYNGEE. The CDR3 is 15 residues long. CDR3 region: CASSPTSWTPHGYTF.

V usage is TRBV29-1 and J usage is TRBJ1-1; the TCRdb D gene call, TRBD1, has no DNA to confirm it. From germline, CDR1 is SQVTM and CDR2 ANQGSEA. This CDR3 spans 13 amino acids. Here the CDR3 reads CSVGRGERAEAFF.

The chain employs TRBV13 and TRBJ1-2. CDR3 length: 13 amino acids. Germline values: CDR1 PRHDT, CDR2 FYEKMQ (reference sequence). CDR3 residues: CASSLREDYGYTF.

This chain links TRBV29-1 with TRBJ2-5; TCRdb calls TRBD1, which cannot be checked without DNA. CDR1 and CDR2 (germline): SQVTM, ANQGSEA. The CDR3 spans 12 residues. This chain's CDR3 is CSASDSGETQYF.

The V gene is TRBV6-1, the J gene TRBJ1-2; TCRdb picks TRBD1, but there is no DNA to check that call. The CDR3 totals 14 residues. Per germline, CDR1 MNHNS and CDR2 SASEGT. The CDR3 protein is CASRTDGGGYGYTF.